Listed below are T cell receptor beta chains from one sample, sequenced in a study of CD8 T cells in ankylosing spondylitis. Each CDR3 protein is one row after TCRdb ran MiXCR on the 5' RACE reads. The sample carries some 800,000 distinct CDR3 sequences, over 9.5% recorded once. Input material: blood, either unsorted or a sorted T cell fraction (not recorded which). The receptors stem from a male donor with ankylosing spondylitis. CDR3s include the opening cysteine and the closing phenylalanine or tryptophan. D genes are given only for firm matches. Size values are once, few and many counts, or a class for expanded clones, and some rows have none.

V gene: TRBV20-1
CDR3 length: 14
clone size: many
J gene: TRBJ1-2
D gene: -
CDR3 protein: CSASPGRRLYGYTF
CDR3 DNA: TGCAGTGCTAGTCCTGGGCGCCGGCTCTATGGCTACACCTTC

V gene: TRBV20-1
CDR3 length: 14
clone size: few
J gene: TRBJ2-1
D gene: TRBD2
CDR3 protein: CSASISGRANEQFF
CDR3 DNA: TGCAGTGCTAGTATTAGCGGGAGGGCCAATGAGCAGTTCTTC

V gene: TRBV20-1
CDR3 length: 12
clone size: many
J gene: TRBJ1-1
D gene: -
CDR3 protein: CGTHRPPTEAFF
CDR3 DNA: TGCGGAACCCACAGGCCGCCCACTGAAGCTTTCTTT

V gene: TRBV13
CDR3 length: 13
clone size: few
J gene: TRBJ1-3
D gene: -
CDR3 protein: CASSRNSGNTIYF
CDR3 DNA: TGTGCCAGCAGCCGAAACTCTGGAAACACCATATATTTT

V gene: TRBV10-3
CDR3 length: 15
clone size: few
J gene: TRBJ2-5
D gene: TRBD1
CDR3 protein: CAITRTGANQETQYF
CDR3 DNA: TGTGCCATCACCCGGACAGGGGCGAATCAAGAGACCCAGTACTTC

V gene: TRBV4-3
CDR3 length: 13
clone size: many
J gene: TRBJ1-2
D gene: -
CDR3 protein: CASSRGAGNGYTF
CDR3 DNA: TGCGCCAGCAGCCGAGGGGCGGGGAATGGCTACACCTTC

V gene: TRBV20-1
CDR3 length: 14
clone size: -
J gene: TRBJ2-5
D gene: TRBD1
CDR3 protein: CSARRTGALETQYF
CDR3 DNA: TGCAGTGCTAGAAGGACAGGCGCTCTAGAGACCCAGTACTTC

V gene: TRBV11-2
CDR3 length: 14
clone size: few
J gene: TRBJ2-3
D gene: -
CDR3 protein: CASSSPSGPDTQYF
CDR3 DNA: TGTGCCAGCAGCTCCCCGTCGGGACCGGATACGCAGTATTTT

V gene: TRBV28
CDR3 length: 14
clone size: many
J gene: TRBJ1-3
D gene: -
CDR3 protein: CASSDIRAGNTIYF
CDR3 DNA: TGTGCCAGCAGCGATATAAGGGCTGGAAACACCATATATTTT

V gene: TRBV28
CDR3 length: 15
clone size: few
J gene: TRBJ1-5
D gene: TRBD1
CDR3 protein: CASLRGQAIAVPQHF
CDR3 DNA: TGTGCCAGCCTCAGGGGGCAGGCCATTGCTGTCCCCCAGCATTTT

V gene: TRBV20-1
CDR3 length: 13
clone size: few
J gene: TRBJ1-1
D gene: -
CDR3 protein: CSASSVRGTEAFF
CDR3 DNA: TGCAGTGCTAGTTCGGTTCGCGGCACTGAAGCTTTCTTT

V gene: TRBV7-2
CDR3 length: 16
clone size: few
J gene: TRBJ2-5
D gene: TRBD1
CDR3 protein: CASSLVPGQGQETQYF
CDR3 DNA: TGTGCCAGCAGCTTAGTACCGGGACAGGGCCAAGAGACCCAGTACTTC

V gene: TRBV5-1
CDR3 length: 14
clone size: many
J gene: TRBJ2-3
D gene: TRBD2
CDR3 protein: CASSLTSGTDTQYF
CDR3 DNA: TGTGCCAGCAGTTTGACTAGCGGTACAGATACGCAGTATTTT

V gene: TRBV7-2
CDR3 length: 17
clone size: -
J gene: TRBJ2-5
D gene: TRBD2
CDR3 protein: CASSLVGLAGSAETQYF
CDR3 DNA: TGTGCCAGCAGCTTAGTGGGACTAGCGGGAAGTGCGGAGACCCAGTACTTC

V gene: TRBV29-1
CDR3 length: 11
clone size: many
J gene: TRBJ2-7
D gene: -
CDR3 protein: CSVERGHEQYF
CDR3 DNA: TGCAGCGTTGAACGGGGCCACGAGCAGTACTTC

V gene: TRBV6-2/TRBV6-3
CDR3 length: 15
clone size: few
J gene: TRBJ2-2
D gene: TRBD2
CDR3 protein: CASNRLAGGPGELFF
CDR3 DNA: TGTGCCAGCAACCGACTAGCGGGAGGGCCCGGGGAGCTGTTTTTT

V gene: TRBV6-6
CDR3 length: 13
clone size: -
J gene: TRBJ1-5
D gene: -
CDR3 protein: CASTLRHPQPQHF
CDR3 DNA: TGTGCCAGCACGTTAAGACATCCTCAGCCCCAGCATTTT

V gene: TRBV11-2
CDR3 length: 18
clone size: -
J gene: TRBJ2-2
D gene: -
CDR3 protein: CASSPTQLGGLVTGELFF
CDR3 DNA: TGTGCCAGCAGCCCCACCCAGTTAGGGGGGCTGGTGACCGGGGAGCTGTTTTTT

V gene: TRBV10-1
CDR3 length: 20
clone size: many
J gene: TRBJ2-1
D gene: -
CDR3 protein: CASSEEGWGEWAASYNEQFF
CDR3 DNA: TGCGCCAGCAGTGAAGAGGGTTGGGGAGAGTGGGCAGCCTCCTACAATGAGCAGTTCTTC

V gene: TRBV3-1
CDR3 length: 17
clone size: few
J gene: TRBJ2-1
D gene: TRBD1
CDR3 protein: CASSLPNRDSPYNEQFF
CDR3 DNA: TGTGCCAGCAGCCTCCCAAACCGGGACAGCCCCTACAATGAGCAGTTCTTC

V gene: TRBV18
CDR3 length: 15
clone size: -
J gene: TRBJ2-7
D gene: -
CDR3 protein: CASSPWTPGHNEQYF
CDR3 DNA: TGTGCCAGCTCACCCTGGACCCCTGGTCATAACGAGCAGTACTTC

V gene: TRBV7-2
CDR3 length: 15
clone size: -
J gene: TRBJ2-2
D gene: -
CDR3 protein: CASTLKGGGTGELFF
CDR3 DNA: TGTGCCAGCACCCTCAAGGGTGGAGGAACCGGGGAGCTGTTTTTT